Shown below are 25 T cell receptor beta chains from a single sample sequenced in a study of neoadjuvant anti-PD-1 for oral cavity cancer (dated by TCRdb to about 2021). The method was the immunoSEQ multiplex PCR assay. TCRdb took this table from immuneACCESS and kept in-frame rearrangements with V and J called. Such tables lack part of the clones; where checked against another copy, unresolved V genes explain under half of the gap, and the rest is unexplained. A total of some 66,000 clones appear in this sample, around 80% of them only once. Jointly, the top ten make up less than 4% of the sample. The time point label, read with the paper, signifies: before neoadjuvant nivolumab. The sequencing here drew on PBMCs, taken before nivolumab (anti-PD-1) treatment. These receptors all stem from a person between 40 and 85 years old with oral cavity squamous cell carcinoma.

The genes are TRBV9 and TRBJ2-1; 8 bases are a match to TRBD2. This CDR3 contains 15 residues. The V and J ends lost 0 bases and 4 bases, in that order; junction bases with no gene match: 3. The germline V gene has CDR1 SGDLS and CDR2 YYNGEE. As DNA, the CDR3 is TGTGCCAGCAGCGTAGACGGGACTAGGTACAATGAGCAGTTCTTC. This codes for CASSVDGTRYNEQFF.

V gene TRBV30 combines with J gene TRBJ2-1, with TRBD1 matching over 7 bases. This CDR3 has 13 residues. Germline trimming cut 0 bases from V and 10 bases from J; bases unmatched to any gene: 6. Germline loops: CDR1 GTSNPN, CDR2 SVGIG (reference sequence). The CDR3 sequence is CAWSVDMTGEQFF. The CDR3 coding sequence is TGTGCCTGGAGTGTGGATATGACAGGGGAGCAGTTCTTC.

The chain recombines TRBV30 with TRBJ1-1; D not certain. Trimming removed 3 bases at V and 1 base at J, with 6 bases between. This CDR3 comprises 12 residues. The germline V gene has CDR1 GTSNPN and CDR2 SVGIG (reference sequence). The CDR3 DNA reads as TGTGCCTGGAGCGTGGGGAACACTGAAGCTTTCTTT. This gives the protein CAWSVGNTEAFF.

The rearrangement uses TRBV6-1 and TRBJ1-1; 8 positions agree with TRBD1. With V trimmed by 2 bases and J by 1 base, 6 bases remained unmatched. The length of the CDR3 is 16 residues. The germline V gene encodes CDR1 MNHNS and CDR2 SASEGT. The CDR3 DNA reads as TGTGCCAGCAGTGAAAGGCTCGGGACAGGGAACACTGAAGCTTTCTTT. Protein product: CASSERLGTGNTEAFF.

This rearrangement joins TRBV5-1 to TRBJ2-7, with a weak D call TRBD2 (6 bases). The V gene lost 0 bases and the J gene lost 5 bases, with 18 bases spanning the gap. Germline V gene data show CDR1 as SGHRS and CDR2 as YFSETQ. This CDR3 has 16 residues. CDR3 sequence (DNA): TGCGCCAGCAGCTTGGGGGGCAGGCGGGGAGTCCACGAGCAGTACTTC. Translated, it gives CASSLGGRRGVHEQYF.

There are a few counts of this clone. The V gene is TRBV7-8, the J gene TRBJ2-4; D uncertain. Trimming pared 0 bases from V and 0 bases from J, leaving 9 bases between. Per germline, CDR1 SGHVS and CDR2 FQNEAQ. The CDR3 has 16 amino acids. The CDR3 DNA sequence: TGTGCCAGCAGCTTAGCGTACCGATTAGCCAAAAACATTCAGTACTTC. Amino acid sequence: CASSLAYRLAKNIQYF.

This clone was picked up one time. This chain joins TRBV5-1 and TRBJ2-2; no reliable D call. The V end lost 2 bases, the J end lost 0 bases, and 8 bases lay between the germline ends. Germline CDR1 is SGHRS and CDR2 is YFSETQ. CDR3 length equals 15 residues. The CDR3 region has the DNA TGCGCCAGCAGCTTAGATCCCTCGAACACCGGGGAGCTGTTTTTT. It codes for CASSLDPSNTGELFF.

The chain recombines TRBV28 with TRBJ1-2; 7 nucleotides line up with TRBD1. J gave up 4 bases and V 3 bases, and 5 bases lay outside the gene matches. CDR1 is MDHEN and CDR2 is SYDVKM in the germline V gene. There are 14 residues in the CDR3. The CDR3 spells CASSFGTAIYGYTF. The CDR3 DNA follows: TGTGCCAGCAGTTTCGGGACAGCAATCTATGGCTACACCTTC.

In its sample, this clone was seen once. The rearrangement links TRBV7-6 to TRBJ2-7; 10 bases fit TRBD2. CDR3 size: 17 residues. In germline, CDR1 is SGHVS, CDR2 FNYEAQ. With 4 bases clipped from V and 1 base from J, the junction kept 10 bases outside the gene matches. The CDR3 DNA sequence: TGTGCCAGCAGCTCAGCCCTTAGACTAGCGGGTTCCTACGAGCAGTACTTC. Protein: CASSSALRLAGSYEQYF.

DNA of the CDR3: TGTGCCAGCAGGCGGACAGGGCCTGCAACTAATGAAAAACTGTTTTTT. This gives the protein CASRRTGPATNEKLFF. The chain couples TRBV2 to TRBJ1-4, with 8 nucleotides matching TRBD1. V lost 6 bases and J lost 0; bases outside the gene matches: 6. This CDR3 has 16 residues. From germline, CDR1 is SNHLY and CDR2 FYNNEI.

The chain uses TRBV2 and TRBJ1-2; 7 bases are shared with TRBD1. The CDR3 loop spans 14 amino acids. The V gene's germline CDR1 is SNHLY and CDR2 FYNNEI. The junction had 6 bases not matched to a gene; V was cut back by 6 bases and J by 2 bases. Here the CDR3 reads CASRKTGTNYGYTF. CDR3 nucleotides: TGTGCCAGCAGAAAGACAGGGACAAACTATGGCTACACCTTC.

V is TRBV19 and J is TRBJ1-1; the D is unclear. Trimming removed 11 bases from V and 1 base from J, with 26 bases in between. Germline V gene sequence: CDR1 LNHDA, CDR2 SQIVND (reference sequence). The CDR3 extends over 17 amino acids. The CDR3 protein is CASTPTDLVTSNTEAFF. As DNA, the CDR3 is TGTGCCTCGACCCCCACCGATCTTGTAACTTCGAACACTGAAGCTTTCTTT.

The J gene is TRBJ1-2, the V gene TRBV6-5, with no clear D. The CDR3 loop spans 14 amino acids. CDR1 is MNHEY and CDR2 is SVGAGI in the germline V gene. Trimming took off 0 bases at V and 8 bases at J, with 13 bases between the two ends. The CDR3 nucleotides read TGTGCCAGCAGTTACTCGAGAGGGCGCGGGGGCTACACCTTC. Translating gives CASSYSRGRGGYTF.

The CDR3 DNA is TGTGCCAGCTCGCCTCCCGGCAGGATCCCTCAGCCCCAGCATTTT. This gives the protein CASSPPGRIPQPQHF. V usage is TRBV18 and J usage is TRBJ1-5; D not resolved. The germline V and J ends were trimmed by 6 bases and 6 bases, with 18 bases remaining between them. The germline V gene has CDR1 KGHSH and CDR2 LQKENI. The CDR3 has 15 amino acids.

The genes are TRBV5-1 and TRBJ2-4; 9 nucleotides line up with TRBD2. Germline lookup yields CDR1 SGHRS and CDR2 YFSETQ. Unmatched junction bases numbered 9, after V lost 4 bases and J lost 1 base. The CDR3 loop spans 17 amino acids. The CDR3 sequence: CASSPGASGRAKNIQYF. CDR3 sequence (DNA): TGCGCCAGCAGCCCGGGAGCGAGCGGGAGGGCCAAAAACATTCAGTACTTC. The entire variable domain, with the rest obtained from reference TRBV5-1 and TRBJ2-4, is as follows: KAGVTQTPRYLIKTRGQQVTLSCSPISGHRSVSWYQQTPGQGLQFLFEYFSETQRNKGNFPGRFSGRQFSNSRSEMNVSTLELGDSALYLCASSPGASGRAKNIQYFGAGTRLSVL.

This chain joins TRBV7-9 and TRBJ2-7, with TRBD2 matching over 12 bases. From germline, CDR1 is SEHNR and CDR2 FQNEAQ (reference sequence). V gave up 5 bases and J gave up 0 bases; unmatched junction bases: 5. CDR3 length: 16 residues. CDR3 coding DNA: TGTGCCAGCAGCCCAAGACTAGCGGGGGACTCCTACGAGCAGTACTTC. Translated, it gives CASSPRLAGDSYEQYF.

The V gene is TRBV4-1, the J gene TRBJ2-7; a possible D gene is TRBD1 (5 bases). Germline lookup yields CDR1 MGHRA and CDR2 YSYEKL. The CDR3 is 14 residues long. V shed 6 bases and J shed 5 bases, with 17 bases lying between them. The CDR3 sequence: CASRRGFNLNEQYF. CDR3 DNA sequence: TGCGCCAGCAGAAGGGGATTCAACCTTAACGAGCAGTACTTC.

V and J are TRBV4-1 and TRBJ1-5, with D perhaps matching TRBD1 (6 bases). The CDR3 covers 15 residues. V gave up 4 bases and J gave up 1 base, with 11 bases separating them. Per the germline V gene, CDR1 is MGHRA and CDR2 is YSYEKL. The CDR3 loop reads CASSPGDRSNQPQHF. CDR3 DNA sequence: TGCGCCAGCAGCCCAGGGGATCGCAGCAATCAGCCCCAGCATTTT.

The chain couples TRBV27 to TRBJ2-7, with D unresolved. This CDR3 is built from 14 residues. Looked up from germline, CDR1 is MNHEY and CDR2 is SMNVEV (reference sequence). Deletions cut 6 bases from V and 0 bases from J, with 12 bases between. The CDR3 bases are TGTGCCAGCAGACTCCTATTGGACTCCTACGAGCAGTACTTC. Amino acids: CASRLLLDSYEQYF.

The chain recombines TRBV6-1 with TRBJ2-3; 8 bases are shared with TRBD2. This CDR3 is built from 15 residues. Germline V CDR1 and CDR2: MNHNS, SASEGT. J gave up 6 bases and V 7 bases, and 12 bases lay outside the gene matches. The DNA for the CDR3 is TGTGCCAGCACAATCGGACGCGGGGGGTTGGATACGCAGTATTTT. Protein sequence: CASTIGRGGLDTQYF.

The count of this clone is one. This chain joins TRBV6-1 and TRBJ2-7; no clear D. Per the germline V gene, CDR1 is MNHNS and CDR2 is SASEGT. The V end lost 6 bases, the J end lost 2 bases, and 5 bases lay between the germline ends. This CDR3 has 11 amino acids. CDR3 bases: TGTGCCAGCAGGCATACCTACGAGCAGTACTTC. Its translation is CASRHTYEQYF.

This sequence joins TRBV6-5 and TRBJ2-2; 7 positions agree with TRBD2. The J segment lost 5 bases and the V segment lost 2 bases, leaving 8 bases of the junction unmatched. Germline lookup yields CDR1 MNHEY and CDR2 SVGAGI. CDR3 length: 16 residues. CDR3 bases: TGTGCCAGCAGTTACACGACGGGACTACTAACCGGGGAGCTGTTTTTT. Translating it yields CASSYTTGLLTGELFF.

The chain links TRBV19 to TRBJ1-2; possible D gene TRBD1, 6 bases. The CDR3 has 14 amino acids. The V and J ends lost 7 bases and 5 bases respectively, with 17 bases between them. The germline CDR1 and CDR2 sequences are LNHDA and SQIVND (reference sequence). In nucleotides, the CDR3 is TGTGCCAGTACCCTGGCGGGGGGCGCTTATGGCTACACCTTC. Translated, it gives CASTLAGGAYGYTF.

The V and J genes are TRBV4-2 and TRBJ1-4; 9 nucleotides line up with TRBD1. CDR3 length: 16 residues. V was clipped by 4 bases and J by 3 bases; unmatched bases: 6. The germline V gene has CDR1 LGHNA and CDR2 YNFKEQ. The CDR3 nucleotides are TGTGCCAGCAGCCGCACAGGGGGCTTAGCTAATGAAAAACTGTTTTTT. This codes for CASSRTGGLANEKLFF.

The rearrangement links TRBV9 to TRBJ2-1; no clear D. CDR1 and CDR2 (germline): SGDLS, YYNGEE. The V and J ends lost 4 bases and 0 bases respectively, with 11 bases between them. This CDR3 is built from 15 residues. The CDR3 region is CASSTDASSYNEQFF. As DNA, the CDR3 is TGTGCCAGCAGCACCGACGCGAGCTCCTACAATGAGCAGTTCTTC. The whole variable domain, filled in from reference TRBV9 and TRBJ2-1, reads DSGVTQTPKHLITATGQRVTLRCSPRSGDLSVYWYQQSLDQGLQFLIQYYNGEERAKGNILERFSAQQFPDLHSELNLSSLELGDSALYFCASSTDASSYNEQFFGPGTRLTVL.